These 10 T cell receptor beta chains were all obtained from the same sample, sequenced in a study of blood T cells in healthy people across ages. A J-beta primer mix and a sample-barcoded 5' primer were used in a second PCR of about 7 to 12 cycles. TCRdb re-derived calls from the 5' RACE reads in MiXCR, one entry per CDR3 protein. The repertoire holds around 1.5 million distinct CDR3 sequences, with 45% to 70% as singletons. Sequenced: blood. These receptor sequences come from a man younger than 30 in good health.

In this sample, this clonotype turned up a few times. The chain uses TRBV20-1 and TRBJ2-1, with D maybe TRBD2 (7 bases). The germline V and J ends were trimmed by 3 bases and 4 bases, with 13 bases remaining between them. Germline CDR1 DFQATT, CDR2 SNEGSKA (reference sequence). The CDR3 spans 14 residues. The CDR3 region is CSASGGGAYNEQFF. CDR3 nucleotide sequence: TGCAGTGCTAGTGGAGGGGGGGCGTACAATGAGCAGTTCTTC.

The CDR3 DNA reads TGTGCCAGCAGCGTAGACCCGGGCGGGGGGTACAATGAGCAGTTCTTC. It translates to CASSVDPGGGYNEQFF. The V gene is TRBV9, the J gene TRBJ2-1, with 8 bases matching TRBD2. In germline, CDR1 is SGDLS, CDR2 YYNGEE. The CDR3 sequence is 16 residues long. V lost 0 bases and J lost 4; bases outside the gene matches: 6.

The chain uses TRBV28 and TRBJ1-5; D is undetermined. Germline V lookup: CDR1 MDHEN, CDR2 SYDVKM. The CDR3 extends over 12 amino acids. V shed 6 bases and J shed 9 bases, with 12 bases lying between them. Written as DNA, the CDR3 is TGTGCCAGCAGCCCTGCCCGATGGCCCCAGCATTTT. Translated: CASSPARWPQHF.

This clonotype was observed a few times. This chain connects TRBV5-6 to TRBJ1-2; TRBD1 matches 8 bases. V trimming: 3 bases; J trimming: 5 bases; junction bases outside the gene matches: 3. Germline CDR1 is SGHDT and CDR2 is YYEEEE. CDR3 length: 13 amino acids. The CDR3 protein is CASSSTGVYGYTF. The CDR3 region has the DNA TGTGCCAGCAGCTCGACAGGGGTTTATGGCTACACCTTC. Variable domain in full (rest from reference TRBV5-6 and TRBJ1-2): DAGVTQSPTHLIKTRGQQVTLRCSPKSGHDTVSWYQQALGQGPQFIFQYYEEEERQRGNFPDRFSGHQFPNYSSELNVNALLLGDSALYLCASSSTGVYGYTFGSGTRLTVV.

The chain couples TRBV6-5 to TRBJ2-3; 10 bases map to TRBD2. Germline CDR1 is MNHEY and CDR2 is SVGAGI. CDR3 length: 19 residues. The V gene end was trimmed by 2 bases and the J gene end by 5 bases; junction bases not matched to a gene: 16. The DNA for the CDR3 is TGTGCCAGCAGTTACGATCCCGTACGACTAGCGGGTGGAGAAGATACGCAGTATTTT. Translation: CASSYDPVRLAGGEDTQYF.

The chain is built from TRBV25-1 and TRBJ2-7; D remains ambiguous. This CDR3 is 13 amino acids long. The V gene's germline CDR1 is MGHDK and CDR2 SYGVNS. V shed 2 bases and J shed 5 bases, with 10 bases lying between them. The CDR3: CASSEQIFDEQYF. The DNA of the CDR3 is TGTGCCAGCAGTGAACAGATATTCGACGAGCAGTACTTC.

The table lists this clonotype with a few counts. The chain uses TRBV20-1 and TRBJ2-3; D remains ambiguous. V dropped 3 bases and J dropped 2 bases, with 6 bases sitting between them. Germline V gene lookup returns CDR1 DFQATT and CDR2 SNEGSKA (reference sequence). This CDR3 has 12 amino acids. CDR3 coding DNA: TGCAGTGCTAGTCGGGTCACAGATACGCAGTATTTT. Translation: CSASRVTDTQYF.

V usage is TRBV29-1 and J usage is TRBJ1-2; D may be TRBD1 (5 bases). The ends were cut back, 2 bases at V and 6 bases at J, with 16 bases in the middle. In germline, CDR1 is SQVTM, CDR2 ANQGSEA. The CDR3 has 14 residues. CDR3 in DNA: TGCAGCGTTGAACGGTCCGGGGCCGGAGATGGCTACACCTTC. Protein product: CSVERSGAGDGYTF.

The chain is built from TRBV2 and TRBJ2-4; D is ambiguous. Trimming shortened V by 11 bases and J by 14 bases, and 19 bases separated the two germline ends. There are 11 residues in the CDR3. CDR1 is SNHLY and CDR2 is FYNNEI in the germline V gene. The CDR3 loop is CAGLTVKGKYF. The CDR3 region has the DNA TGTGCCGGTCTGACGGTAAAAGGGAAGTACTTC.

This clonotype was recorded once. V and J are TRBV15 and TRBJ2-2; D uncertain. The germline CDR1 and CDR2 sequences are LNHNV and YYDKDF (reference sequence). There are 14 residues in the CDR3. V was pared by 6 bases and J by 6 bases, with 14 bases between. The CDR3 bases are TGTGCCACCAGTTCTCAGAGTAAATCCGGGGAGCTGTTTTTT. Amino acids: CATSSQSKSGELFF.